This TCR beta chain was captured by sequencing in a study of CD8 T cells in Susac syndrome. Study at large: Patients with Susac syndrome were therapy-naive, taking corticosteroids, with some also receiving intravenous immunoglobulin, or taking intravenous immunoglobulin alone at the time their blood was drawn.

Trimming removed 2 bases from V and 3 bases from J, with 8 bases in between. CDR3 length equals 14 residues. Germline CDR1 reads ENHRY; CDR2 reads SYGVKD. An input of roughly 0.45 to 1 ug of RNA was subjected to reverse transcription using random hexamers. TCRdb re-called the immunoSEQ multiplex PCR reads through MiXCR, storing one row per CDR3 protein. This table has 200,000 to 250,000 distinct CDR3 sequences, 85% to 95% appearing once. The chain uses TRBV10-3 and TRBJ2-1; D is possibly TRBD2 (6 bases). This sequence originates from a human donor with Susac syndrome. Sequencing was performed on CD4+ T cells from PBMCs. CDR3 sequence reads: CAISEAGLYNEQFF. Written as DNA, the CDR3 is TGTGCCATCAGTGAGGCGGGACTCTACAATGAGCAGTTCTTC.